Presented here are 30 T cell receptor beta chains from one specimen sequenced in a study of cytomegalovirus exposure and HLA in healthy donors. The PCR was carried out with 60 Vbeta primers and 13 Jbeta primers. Method: immunoSEQ multiplex PCR; TCRdb's copy keeps in-frame clones and lacks some. In the table there are roughly 130,000 clones, 60% to 80% of which are singletons. The source material was PBMCs. The receptors come from a woman aged 55 to 70 in good health and CMV-seropositive.

The V and J genes are TRBV10-2 and TRBJ2-2; 9 nucleotides match TRBD2. In germline, CDR1 is WSHSY, CDR2 SAAADI. The CDR3 contains 14 residues. Losses at the gene ends were 10 bases for V and 6 bases for J; bases not matched to a gene: 9. CDR3 DNA: TGCGCCACCAGATTAGCGGGGGACCCCGGGGAGCTGTTTTTT. Amino acid sequence: CATRLAGDPGELFF.

This chain uses TRBV6-5 with TRBJ2-5; a possible D gene is TRBD2 (5 bases). With 4 bases removed from V and 4 bases from J, the gap between germline ends came to 13 bases. CDR1 is MNHEY, CDR2 SVGAGI, per germline. The CDR3 extends over 14 amino acids. Written as DNA, the CDR3 is TGTGCCAGCAGTTTGAGGGCAGATCGAGAGACCCAGTACTTC. The encoded protein is CASSLRADRETQYF.

The chain has TRBV4-1 and TRBJ2-1, with 11 bases identical to TRBD2. The V gene's germline CDR1 is MGHRA and CDR2 YSYEKL. V gave up 1 base and J gave up 4 bases; unmatched junction bases: 3. CDR3 length: 16 amino acids. The CDR3 DNA reads TGCGCCAGCAGCCAAGGACTAGCGGGGCTTTACAATGAGCAGTTCTTC. Translating it yields CASSQGLAGLYNEQFF.

The chain employs TRBV2 and TRBJ1-5; D unclear. V shed 6 bases and J shed 3 bases, with 15 bases lying between them. The CDR3 runs to 15 residues. The germline CDR1 and CDR2 sequences are SNHLY and FYNNEI. CDR3 region: CASRSILGANQPQHF. The DNA of the CDR3 is TGTGCCAGCAGAAGCATCCTAGGAGCCAATCAGCCCCAGCATTTT.

The chain combines TRBV7-9 with TRBJ1-5; D gene ambiguous. V was cut by 0 bases and J by 5 bases, with 5 bases left in between. The CDR3 runs to 13 residues. Germline V gives CDR1 SEHNR, CDR2 FQNEAQ (reference sequence). This CDR3 is CASSLARDQPQHF. CDR3 coding DNA: TGTGCCAGCAGCTTAGCGCGGGATCAGCCCCAGCATTTT.

The J gene is TRBJ2-3, the V gene TRBV5-1; TRBD2 aligns across 7 bases. Trimming took 0 bases from V and 5 from J; bases not matched to a gene: 6. Germline V lookup: CDR1 SGHRS, CDR2 YFSETQ. The CDR3 length is 15 residues. The CDR3 bases are TGCGCCAGCAGCTTGGAGGCGGGGGTTGTAGATACGCAGTATTTT. It yields the protein CASSLEAGVVDTQYF. Looking up the rest from reference TRBV5-1 and TRBJ2-3 gives the full variable domain: KAGVTQTPRYLIKTRGQQVTLSCSPISGHRSVSWYQQTPGQGLQFLFEYFSETQRNKGNFPGRFSGRQFSNSRSEMNVSTLELGDSALYLCASSLEAGVVDTQYFGPGTRLTVL.

In DNA, the CDR3 is TGTGCCAGTAGTATATTGGGGGGAGGTAACACTGAAGCTTTCTTT. Residues: CASSILGGGNTEAFF. This chain joins TRBV19 and TRBJ1-1, with D perhaps TRBD1 (5 bases). This CDR3 comprises 15 residues. Germline V gene data show CDR1 as LNHDA and CDR2 as SQIVND (reference sequence). Trimming removed 2 bases from V and 2 bases from J, with 12 bases in between. Full variable domain (remainder filled in from reference TRBV19 and TRBJ1-1): DGGITQSPKYLFRKEGQNVTLSCEQNLNHDAMYWYRQDPGQGLRLIYYSQIVNDFQKGDIAEGYSVSREKKESFPLTVTSAQKNPTAFYLCASSILGGGNTEAFFGQGTRLTVV.

The chain links TRBV11-2 to TRBJ1-2, with D possibly TRBD1 on 6 matching bases. CDR1 and CDR2 (germline): SGHAT, FQNNGV. Trimming took off 3 bases at V and 9 bases at J, with 11 bases between the two ends. The CDR3 runs 12 residues. The CDR3 sequence is CASSFARGSYTF. The DNA of the CDR3 is TGTGCCAGCAGCTTTGCCAGGGGAAGCTACACCTTC.

The V gene is TRBV7-8, the J gene TRBJ2-7, with TRBD2 matching over 11 bases. Germline CDR1 is SGHVS and CDR2 is FQNEAQ. V dropped 3 bases and J dropped 4; count of bases not matched to a gene: 17. CDR3 length equals 19 residues. CDR3 residues: CASSFDSTSGVITRYEQYF. CDR3 sequence (DNA): TGTGCCAGCAGCTTCGACTCGACTAGCGGGGTGATAACTCGGTACGAGCAGTACTTC.

The genes are TRBV27 and TRBJ2-5; TRBD1 is a possible D gene (5 bases). The DNA end lines up better with TRBJ2-7; the J call may be wrong. The CDR3 length is 14 residues. The germline gives CDR1 MNHEY, CDR2 SMNVEV (reference sequence). CDR3 loop: CASSLSPRVHEQYF. The CDR3 region has the DNA TGTGCCAGCAGTTTAAGTCCCAGGGTCCACGAGCAGTACTTC.

J is TRBJ2-7 and V is TRBV19, with 9 bases aligning to TRBD1. Trimming removed 10 bases from V and 2 bases from J; junction bases left unmatched: 9. CDR1 LNHDA and CDR2 SQIVND come from the germline V gene (reference sequence). CDR3 length: 14 amino acids. The CDR3 protein is CATTTGTGPYEQYF. DNA of the CDR3: TGTGCCACCACAACCGGGACAGGGCCCTACGAGCAGTACTTC.

This clone was seen a few times. The chain uses TRBV12-5 and TRBJ2-5; 7 bases are shared with TRBD2. Germline CDR1 reads LGHNT; CDR2 reads FRNRAP. J was trimmed by 7 bases and V by 1 base; bases with no gene match: 3. This CDR3 is 13 amino acids long. The CDR3 coding sequence is TGTGCTAGTGGTTTGGACCCGGGGGGGACCCAGTACTTC. Its protein product is CASGLDPGGTQYF.

The rearrangement joins TRBV7-3 to TRBJ2-2; the match to TRBD2 covers 7 bases. With 5 bases clipped from V and 0 bases from J, the junction kept 9 bases outside the gene matches. This CDR3 contains 17 residues. The germline V gene encodes CDR1 SGHTA and CDR2 FQGTGA. Here the CDR3 DNA reads TGTGCCAGCAGCCCGGGGACTGCGGGGGCGAACACCGGGGAGCTGTTTTTT. Translated: CASSPGTAGANTGELFF.

The chain employs TRBV7-9 and TRBJ2-1; 16 nucleotides agree with TRBD2. Germline lookup yields CDR1 SEHNR and CDR2 FQNEAQ (reference sequence). The V and J ends lost 8 bases and 8 bases, in that order; junction bases with no gene match: 3. The CDR3 consists of 14 residues. The CDR3 loop reads CASSGTSGGDEQFF. The CDR3 bases are TGTGCCAGCTCAGGGACTAGCGGGGGGGATGAGCAGTTCTTC.

This chain links TRBV6-1 with TRBJ2-3; D uncertain. This CDR3 is 14 amino acids long. The germline CDR1 and CDR2 sequences are MNHNS and SASEGT. V lost 3 bases and J lost 0, with 7 bases in between. In DNA, the CDR3 is TGTGCCAGCAGTGACCAACTAAGCACAGATACGCAGTATTTT. Amino acid sequence: CASSDQLSTDTQYF.

This clone was observed a few times. This chain joins TRBV5-1 and TRBJ2-5; 8 positions match TRBD2. The CDR3 loop spans 17 amino acids. CDR1 is SGHRS, CDR2 YFSETQ, per germline. The junction had 18 bases not matched to a gene; V was cut back by 5 bases and J by 6 bases. This CDR3 reads CASRSKTGGLIPQTQYF. The CDR3 region has the DNA TGCGCCAGCAGAAGTAAAACGGGGGGGCTTATCCCACAGACCCAGTACTTC. Full variable domain (missing parts from reference TRBV5-1 and TRBJ2-5): KAGVTQTPRYLIKTRGQQVTLSCSPISGHRSVSWYQQTPGQGLQFLFEYFSETQRNKGNFPGRFSGRQFSNSRSEMNVSTLELGDSALYLCASRSKTGGLIPQTQYFGPGTRLLVL.

The chain recombines TRBV6-5 with TRBJ1-3; the D is unclear. The CDR3 sequence is 11 residues long. Germline V gene data show CDR1 as MNHEY and CDR2 as SVGAGI. Trimming took off 6 bases at V and 8 bases at J, with 8 bases between the two ends. CDR3 DNA: TGTGCCAGCAGCCACCGGGACACCATATATTTT. Amino acid sequence: CASSHRDTIYF.

This chain uses TRBV10-3 with TRBJ2-1; TRBD2 is a possible D gene (5 bases). CDR1 and CDR2 (germline): ENHRY, SYGVKD. V was cut by 8 bases and J by 0 bases, with 11 bases left in between. This CDR3 has 14 amino acids. CDR3 sequence (DNA): TGTGCCATCGCGGCGGCGGGCTCCTACAATGAGCAGTTCTTC. Translating it yields CAIAAAGSYNEQFF.

The chain combines TRBV6-5 with TRBJ2-3; 11 nucleotides match TRBD2. Germline values: CDR1 MNHEY, CDR2 SVGAGI. CDR3 length: 16 residues. V gave up 4 bases and J gave up 7 bases; unmatched junction bases: 10. The CDR3, as DNA: TGTGCCAGCAGTTCCTATAGCGGGGGGGACCCATATACGCAGTATTTT. It specifies CASSSYSGGDPYTQYF.

This clone was seen a few times. The chain carries TRBV7-6 and TRBJ1-2, with D perhaps matching TRBD1 (6 bases). V shed 2 bases and J shed 3 bases, with 13 bases lying between them. CDR3 size: 15 residues. Germline CDR1 is SGHVS and CDR2 is FNYEAQ. CDR3 loop: CASSLRRDTHYGYTF. In DNA form, the CDR3 reads TGTGCCAGCAGCTTACGCCGGGACACCCACTATGGCTACACCTTC.

V is TRBV2 and J is TRBJ1-2; 9 bases match TRBD1. V shed 2 bases, J shed 4 bases, and the junction held 2 bases outside the gene matches. Germline lookup yields CDR1 SNHLY and CDR2 FYNNEI. The CDR3 extends over 14 amino acids. CDR3 loop: CASSEMGQGYGYTF. In DNA, the CDR3 is TGTGCCAGCAGTGAAATGGGACAGGGCTATGGCTACACCTTC.

V and J are TRBV29-1 and TRBJ1-1; 8 positions agree with TRBD1. This CDR3 contains 16 residues. Germline lookup yields CDR1 SQVTM and CDR2 ANQGSEA. The ends lost 3 bases at V and 0 bases at J; junction bases unmatched: 9. The CDR3 sequence is CSVDLGTGLLNTEAFF. The CDR3 DNA is TGCAGCGTTGACCTCGGGACAGGATTATTGAACACTGAAGCTTTCTTT.

The CDR3 loop reads CASGVGTIYF. The CDR3 DNA sequence: TGTGCCAGCGGAGTTGGCACCATATATTTT. The rearrangement links TRBV2 to TRBJ1-3; no firm D call. Trimming left V 8 bases short and J 9 bases short, with 8 bases between. The CDR3 covers 10 residues. CDR1 SNHLY and CDR2 FYNNEI come from the germline V gene.

This rearrangement joins TRBV4-1 to TRBJ1-4; D gene uncertain. The length of the CDR3 is 17 residues. The germline V and J ends were trimmed by 0 bases and 7 bases, with 18 bases remaining between them. Germline V gene data show CDR1 as MGHRA and CDR2 as YSYEKL. Written as DNA, the CDR3 is TGCGCCAGCAGCCAAGAACTCCGACCGGGAGGAGGTGAAAAACTGTTTTTT. Its translation: CASSQELRPGGGEKLFF.

The chain uses TRBV19 and TRBJ2-7; 9 bases map to TRBD2. Germline V CDR1 and CDR2: LNHDA, SQIVND (reference sequence). V lost 7 bases to trimming and J lost 0 bases; unmatched junction nucleotides: 10. The CDR3 covers 16 residues. CDR3 in DNA: TGTGCCAGTACCGAGAGGGCTAGCGGGGCCTCCTACGAGCAGTACTTC. Its protein is CASTERASGASYEQYF. Filled out from reference TRBV19 and TRBJ2-7, the complete variable domain reads DGGITQSPKYLFRKEGQNVTLSCEQNLNHDAMYWYRQDPGQGLRLIYYSQIVNDFQKGDIAEGYSVSREKKESFPLTVTSAQKNPTAFYLCASTERASGASYEQYFGPGTRLTVT.

This chain joins TRBV6-4 and TRBJ1-1; D possibly corresponds to TRBD1 (5 bases). The CDR3 spans 13 residues. The germline gives CDR1 MRHNA, CDR2 SNTAGT. V lost 3 bases, J lost 1 base, and 6 bases lay in between. In DNA, the CDR3 is TGTGCCAGCAGTGAAGGGGAGAACACTGAAGCTTTCTTT. Encoded protein: CASSEGENTEAFF.

This chain joins TRBV10-1 and TRBJ1-5; no clear D gene. Germline CDR1 reads WNHNN; CDR2 reads SYGVQD (reference sequence). Deletions cut 6 bases from V and 3 bases from J, with 9 bases between. This CDR3 comprises 13 residues. In DNA form, the CDR3 reads TGCGCCAGCAGGAGAGGCCCCAATCAGCCCCAGCATTTT. Translating gives CASRRGPNQPQHF.

There are a few counts of this clone. V and J are TRBV19 and TRBJ2-3, with 9 bases matching TRBD2. Germline CDR1 reads LNHDA; CDR2 reads SQIVND (reference sequence). The V and J ends lost 1 base and 3 bases, in that order; junction bases with no gene match: 5. This CDR3 has 16 residues. CDR3 in amino acids: CASSIAAGGPTDTQYF. CDR3 nucleotide sequence: TGTGCCAGTAGTATAGCGGCGGGGGGGCCGACAGATACGCAGTATTTT. Looking up the rest from reference TRBV19 and TRBJ2-3 gives the full variable domain: DGGITQSPKYLFRKEGQNVTLSCEQNLNHDAMYWYRQDPGQGLRLIYYSQIVNDFQKGDIAEGYSVSREKKESFPLTVTSAQKNPTAFYLCASSIAAGGPTDTQYFGPGTRLTVL.

CDR3 in amino acids: CASSPGDRGREKLFF. CDR3 sequence (DNA): TGTGCCAGCTCACCGGGGGACAGGGGGCGCGAAAAACTGTTTTTT. This rearrangement joins TRBV18 to TRBJ1-4; 12 nucleotides align to TRBD1. Germline CDR1 reads KGHSH; CDR2 reads LQKENI. V lost 3 bases and J lost 8; bases outside the gene matches: 4. This CDR3 comprises 15 residues.

The DNA for the CDR3 is TGTGCCAGCAGGACGGGTCTGCCAGCCAAAAACATTCAGTACTTC. As protein: CASRTGLPAKNIQYF. This chain connects TRBV2 to TRBJ2-4; D ambiguous. Trimming left V 6 bases short and J 0 bases short, with 12 bases between. CDR3 length: 15 amino acids. Germline CDR1 SNHLY, CDR2 FYNNEI. The variable domain in full, with the rest retrieved from reference TRBV2 and TRBJ2-4, is EPEVTQTPSHQVTQMGQEVILRCVPISNHLYFYWYRQILGQKVEFLVSFYNNEISEKSEIFDDQFSVERPDGSNFTLKIRSTKLEDSAMYFCASRTGLPAKNIQYFGAGTRLSVL.